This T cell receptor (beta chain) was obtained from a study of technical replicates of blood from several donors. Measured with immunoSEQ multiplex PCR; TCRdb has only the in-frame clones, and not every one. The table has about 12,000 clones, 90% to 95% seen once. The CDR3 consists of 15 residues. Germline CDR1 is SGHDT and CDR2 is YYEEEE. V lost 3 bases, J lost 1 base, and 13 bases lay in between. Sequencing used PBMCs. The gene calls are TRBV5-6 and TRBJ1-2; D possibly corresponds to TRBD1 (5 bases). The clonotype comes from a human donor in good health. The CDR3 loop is CASSSWSGGNYGYTF. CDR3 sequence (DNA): TGTGCCAGCAGCTCATGGAGCGGGGGTAACTATGGCTACACCTTC. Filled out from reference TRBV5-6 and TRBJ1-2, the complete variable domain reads DAGVTQSPTHLIKTRGQQVTLRCSPKSGHDTVSWYQQALGQGPQFIFQYYEEEERQRGNFPDRFSGHQFPNYSSELNVNALLLGDSALYLCASSSWSGGNYGYTFGSGTRLTVV.